These 10 T cell receptor beta chains share one sample of origin, sequenced in a study of blood T cell repertoires in COVID-19. Sequencing used immunoSEQ multiplex PCR; TCRdb keeps in-frame clones, though not all of them. The sample contains approximately 220,000 clones, around nine tenths of which appear only once. The sequenced sample consisted of PBMCs or T cells enriched from blood (not recorded which). Receptor source: a woman aged 25 to 45 with acute COVID-19.

The chain uses TRBV18 and TRBJ1-2; tentatively, D is TRBD1 (6 bases). This CDR3 contains 15 residues. From germline, CDR1 is KGHSH and CDR2 LQKENI. Trimming cost V 1 base and J 4 bases, with 13 bases left between them. This CDR3 is CASSPLAGALYGYTF. CDR3 in DNA: TGTGCCAGCTCACCACTGGCAGGGGCCCTCTATGGCTACACCTTC.

This chain connects TRBV20-1 to TRBJ2-3; D is unclear. The CDR3 has 16 residues. Germline CDR1 is DFQATT and CDR2 is SNEGSKA (reference sequence). Trimming stripped 3 bases from V and 2 bases from J, with 18 bases between. CDR3 protein: CSASRSAPRFTDTQYF. The CDR3 DNA sequence: TGCAGTGCTAGTAGATCCGCTCCCAGATTCACAGATACGCAGTATTTT.

V gene TRBV4-1 combines with J gene TRBJ1-1; D remains ambiguous. This CDR3 region has 15 residues. Deletions cut 0 bases from V and 7 bases from J, with 15 bases between. Germline loops: CDR1 MGHRA, CDR2 YSYEKL. CDR3 residues: CASSQDPGVASEAFF. CDR3 in DNA: TGCGCCAGCAGCCAAGATCCAGGAGTAGCGAGTGAAGCTTTCTTT.

The chain employs TRBV6-5 and TRBJ2-7; 9 bases map to TRBD1. In germline, CDR1 is MNHEY, CDR2 SVGAGI. V trimming: 4 bases; J trimming: 4 bases; junction bases outside the gene matches: 5. The CDR3 length is 14 residues. CDR3 protein: CASSWDRERYEQYF. CDR3 bases: TGTGCCAGCAGTTGGGACAGGGAGCGGTACGAGCAGTACTTC.

J is TRBJ1-3 and V is TRBV19; D is uncertain. The CDR3 is 17 residues long. Looked up from germline, CDR1 is LNHDA and CDR2 is SQIVND (reference sequence). The V end lost 3 bases, the J end lost 7 bases, and 22 bases lay between the germline ends. CDR3 sequence (DNA): TGTGCCAGTAGTATTATCTTGGGATCCGCGCCGGGGAACACCATATATTTT. This gives the protein CASSIILGSAPGNTIYF.

This clone occurred once. The chain employs TRBV5-1 and TRBJ1-2; 7 bases line up with TRBD1. Germline trimming cut 4 bases from V and 0 bases from J; bases unmatched to any gene: 12. From germline, CDR1 is SGHRS and CDR2 YFSETQ. This CDR3 comprises 17 residues. The CDR3 nucleotides read TGCGCCAGCAGCCTCGGACAGGCCTATCCCTCTAACTATGGCTACACCTTC. It encodes CASSLGQAYPSNYGYTF.

The V and J genes are TRBV7-9 and TRBJ1-2; D unresolved. There are 14 residues in the CDR3. V was trimmed by 0 bases and J by 3 bases, leaving 8 bases between them. Germline V CDR1 and CDR2: SEHNR, FQNEAQ (reference sequence). This CDR3 is CASSLARGYYGYTF. The CDR3 bases are TGTGCCAGCAGCTTAGCCCGCGGATACTATGGCTACACCTTC.

The chain has TRBV2 and TRBJ1-1; D is undetermined. Trimming took 5 bases from V and 1 from J, leaving 8 bases between them. CDR1 SNHLY and CDR2 FYNNEI come from the germline V gene. The CDR3 is 13 amino acids. CDR3 nucleotides: TGTGCCAGCAGTCCGGGTAGGAACACTGAAGCTTTCTTT. Its translation: CASSPGRNTEAFF.

The chain uses TRBV5-6 and TRBJ1-2; a possible D gene is TRBD1 (6 bases). This CDR3 spans 15 amino acids. The V and J ends lost 2 bases and 0 bases respectively, with 11 bases between them. Germline lookup yields CDR1 SGHDT and CDR2 YYEEEE. For the CDR3, the DNA is TGTGCCAGCAGCTTCGAAGGGGGTCCTAACTATGGCTACACCTTC. Its protein is CASSFEGGPNYGYTF.

CDR3 residues: CASSSRTSDYRGGELFF. The CDR3 nucleotides read TGTGCCAGCAGCTCGCGGACTAGCGATTACAGAGGGGGGGAGCTGTTTTTT. The rearrangement joins TRBV7-2 to TRBJ2-2; 9 nucleotides align to TRBD2. V trimming: 4 bases; J trimming: 8 bases; junction bases outside the gene matches: 14. This CDR3 region has 17 residues. CDR1 and CDR2 from the germline V gene are SGHTA and FQGNSA.